These 22 T cell receptor beta chains were sequenced from one sample in a study of cytomegalovirus exposure and HLA in healthy donors. The primer mix had 60 Vbeta and 13 Jbeta primers. Some clones are missing from TCRdb's copy, which holds only in-frame ones; the method was immunoSEQ multiplex PCR. The sample comprises roughly 130,000 clones, over 80% of which are singletons, and less than 2.5% rests with the top ten. The sample consisted of PBMCs. These receptors were obtained from a man aged 25-40 years in good health and CMV-seronegative.

The V call is TRBV18, the J call TRBJ2-4, with a weak D call TRBD1 (6 bases). Germline V CDR1 and CDR2: KGHSH, LQKENI. V shed 0 bases and J shed 6 bases, with 9 bases lying between them. The CDR3 spans 14 residues. The CDR3 spells CASSPPEQGNIQYF. The CDR3, as DNA: TGTGCCAGCTCACCACCCGAACAGGGAAACATTCAGTACTTC.

V and J are TRBV27 and TRBJ1-3, with TRBD1 matching over 8 bases. Germline loops: CDR1 MNHEY, CDR2 SMNVEV (reference sequence). J was trimmed by 2 bases and V by 5 bases; bases with no gene match: 8. CDR3 size: 16 residues. The CDR3 is CASSPRPDRAGNTIYF. CDR3 bases: TGTGCCAGCAGTCCTAGGCCGGACAGGGCTGGAAACACCATATATTTT.

This chain joins TRBV19 and TRBJ2-7, with 8 bases matching TRBD2. The CDR3 extends over 15 amino acids. V was pared by 6 bases and J by 3 bases, with 10 bases of the junction left unmatched. Germline V gene data show CDR1 as LNHDA and CDR2 as SQIVND (reference sequence). CDR3: CASSHTSGNFYEQYF. Here the CDR3 DNA reads TGTGCCAGTAGCCACACTAGCGGAAATTTCTACGAGCAGTACTTC.

The chain links TRBV5-1 to TRBJ2-5; unclear D gene. Per germline, CDR1 SGHRS and CDR2 YFSETQ. The length of the CDR3 is 14 residues. V lost 0 bases, J lost 0 bases, and 6 bases lay in between. CDR3 nucleotides: TGCGCCAGCAGCTTGGTAGATAACCAAGAGACCCAGTACTTC. This codes for CASSLVDNQETQYF.

The CDR3 DNA is TGTGCCAGCAGAAGGACTAGCGGGGCTTCTAACACAGATACGCAGTATTTT. Its protein product is CASRRTSGASNTDTQYF. The gene calls are TRBV25-1 and TRBJ2-3, with 12 bases identical to TRBD2. From germline, CDR1 is MGHDK and CDR2 SYGVNS. The CDR3 has 17 residues. V dropped 6 bases and J dropped 2; count of bases not matched to a gene: 9.

This clone was seen only once. J is TRBJ2-3 and V is TRBV18; 12 positions agree with TRBD1. The trim removed 1 base at V and 0 bases at J, leaving 2 bases unmatched. Germline lookup yields CDR1 KGHSH and CDR2 LQKENI. The CDR3 has 17 residues. As DNA, the CDR3 is TGTGCCAGCTCACCACTAGGGACAGGGGGCAGCACAGATACGCAGTATTTT. Translating gives CASSPLGTGGSTDTQYF.

This chain links TRBV19 with TRBJ2-1; TRBD1 is a possible D gene (6 bases). The CDR3 extends over 15 amino acids. Germline V gene data show CDR1 as LNHDA and CDR2 as SQIVND (reference sequence). V was clipped by 3 bases and J by 5 bases, with 14 bases between them. CDR3 bases: TGTGCCAGTAGTATGTGGGCAGGGGCCCACAATGAGCAGTTCTTC. Protein product: CASSMWAGAHNEQFF.

J is TRBJ2-3 and V is TRBV6-1; D may be TRBD2 (5 bases). The length of the CDR3 is 12 residues. Between the trimmed V and J ends, which lost 8 bases and 0 bases, there was a span of 6 bases. Germline CDR1 reads MNHNS; CDR2 reads SASEGT. CDR3 DNA sequence: TGTGCCAGCTCGGGGAGCACAGATACGCAGTATTTT. It yields the protein CASSGSTDTQYF.

CDR3 bases: TGTGCCAGTAGTGACACAGGGCTCACTGAAGCTTTCTTT. Its protein product is CASSDTGLTEAFF. This chain connects TRBV19 to TRBJ1-1; weak D call: TRBD1 (6 bases). Trimming cost V 5 bases and J 4 bases, with 11 bases left between them. This CDR3 spans 13 amino acids. CDR1 is LNHDA, CDR2 SQIVND, per germline (reference sequence).

The chain joins TRBV7-9 to TRBJ2-5, with 10 bases identical to TRBD1. The germline gives CDR1 SEHNR, CDR2 FQNEAQ (reference sequence). V gave up 5 bases and J gave up 11 bases; unmatched junction bases: 14. The CDR3 has 15 residues. The CDR3 sequence: CASSGPGQGIEEQYF. The CDR3, as DNA: TGTGCCAGCAGCGGTCCGGGACAGGGGATCGAGGAGCAGTACTTC.

A single count supports this clone. Written as DNA, the CDR3 is TGTGCCAGCAGCTTTTGGGTAACTGCAGGGCTAGAGACCCAGTACTTC. Translating gives CASSFWVTAGLETQYF. The chain employs TRBV7-9 and TRBJ2-5; tentative D call: TRBD1 (5 bases). The CDR3 runs 16 residues. Trimming left V 3 bases short and J 4 bases short, with 18 bases between. Per germline, CDR1 SEHNR and CDR2 FQNEAQ (reference sequence). The full variable domain, in which reference TRBV7-9 and TRBJ2-5 provide the parts outside the CDR3, is DTGVSQNPRHKITKRGQNVTFRCDPISEHNRLYWYRQTLGQGPEFLTYFQNEAQLEKSRLLSDRFSAERPKGSFSTLEIQRTEQGDSAMYLCASSFWVTAGLETQYFGPGTRLLVL.

This clone was recorded a few times. The chain links TRBV21-1 to TRBJ1-1; the table's TRBD1 call for D was not verified on the DNA. TRBV21-1 is tagged as a pseudogene. The CDR3 runs to 14 residues. As DNA, the CDR3 is TGTGCCAGCAGCAGGCCAGGGCTGAACACTGAAGCTTTCTTT. This sequence encodes CASSRPGLNTEAFF.

The rearrangement links TRBV11-2 to TRBJ1-3; perhaps TRBD1 as D (6 bases). CDR1 is SGHAT and CDR2 is FQNNGV in the germline V gene. The CDR3 loop spans 15 amino acids. Trimming removed 3 bases at V and 4 bases at J, with 13 bases between. The CDR3 spells CASSFTGTKGNTIYF. In nucleotides, the CDR3 is TGTGCCAGCAGCTTCACCGGGACAAAAGGAAACACCATATATTTT.

This clone was seen a few times. This rearrangement joins TRBV5-1 to TRBJ1-4; 9 nucleotides agree with TRBD1. CDR3 length equals 15 residues. Germline CDR1 reads SGHRS; CDR2 reads YFSETQ. V dropped 3 bases and J dropped 8; count of bases not matched to a gene: 8. The CDR3 reads CASSSGQGVLEKLFF. CDR3 DNA: TGCGCCAGCAGCTCGGGACAGGGAGTCTTGGAAAAACTGTTTTTT. The variable domain in full, with the rest retrieved from reference TRBV5-1 and TRBJ1-4, is KAGVTQTPRYLIKTRGQQVTLSCSPISGHRSVSWYQQTPGQGLQFLFEYFSETQRNKGNFPGRFSGRQFSNSRSEMNVSTLELGDSALYLCASSSGQGVLEKLFFGSGTQLSVL.

A word on this clone: At one of its ends the junction is not consistent with the germline gene, which may arise from a read error. V usage is TRBV9 and J usage is TRBJ2-7; the D gene is possibly TRBD1 (7 bases). The CDR3 covers 14 residues. CDR1 and CDR2 from the germline V gene are SGDLS and YYNGEE. CDR3 residues: CASSVAPQGGPRCF. In DNA form, the CDR3 reads TGTGCCAGCAGCGTAGCCCCGCAGGGGGGCCCACGGTGCTTC. Using reference TRBV9 and TRBJ2-7 for the parts outside the CDR3, the full variable domain is DSGVTQTPKHLITATGQRVTLRCSPRSGDLSVYWYQQSLDQGLQFLIQYYNGEERAKGNILERFSAQQFPDLHSELNLSSLELGDSALYFCASSVAPQGGPRCFGPGTRLTVT.

The V call is TRBV27, the J call TRBJ2-5; D not resolved. Germline-derived CDR1 and CDR2 are MNHEY and SMNVEV (reference sequence). This CDR3 region has 13 residues. V was trimmed by 2 bases and J by 11 bases, leaving 15 bases between them. CDR3 nucleotide sequence: TGTGCCAGCAGTTTAAGCCCCTGGTTGGAGCAGTACTTC. It specifies CASSLSPWLEQYF.

This chain connects TRBV28 to TRBJ1-6, with 7 bases that match TRBD1. The V segment lost 5 bases and the J segment 9 bases; nucleotides outside the gene matches: 16. Germline V gene sequence: CDR1 MDHEN, CDR2 SYDVKM. The CDR3 is made up of 17 amino acids. CDR3 DNA sequence: TGTGCCAGCAGTCCTACCCGCAGGGGGGCGCACGGTTCACCCCTCCACTTT. This sequence encodes CASSPTRRGAHGSPLHF.

A few counts support this clone. Other DNA sequences in this sample translate to the same CDR3. The chain links TRBV2 to TRBJ2-1, with a tentative D call TRBD2 (6 bases). The length of the CDR3 is 13 residues. CDR1 and CDR2 from the germline V gene are SNHLY and FYNNEI. Between the trimmed V and J ends, which lost 7 bases and 5 bases, there was a span of 12 bases. The chain's CDR3 is CASTRDSNNEQFF. CDR3 in DNA: TGTGCCAGCACCCGGGACTCTAACAATGAGCAGTTCTTC.

The chain recombines TRBV9 with TRBJ1-6; possible D gene TRBD1, 6 bases. The V and J ends lost 5 bases and 8 bases respectively, with 11 bases between them. The CDR3 covers 13 residues. Germline V gene sequence: CDR1 SGDLS, CDR2 YYNGEE. The CDR3 bases are TGTGCCAGCAGAGGACAGTCGGATTCACCCCTCCACTTT. The encoded protein is CASRGQSDSPLHF.

This clone was observed a few times. This chain joins TRBV6-5 and TRBJ1-1, with 7 nucleotides matching TRBD1. Germline V gene data show CDR1 as MNHEY and CDR2 as SVGAGI. CDR3 size: 15 residues. V was pared by 6 bases and J by 0 bases, with 7 bases of the junction left unmatched. Here the CDR3 reads CASSPVQGLNTEAFF. The CDR3 region has the DNA TGTGCCAGCAGCCCCGTACAGGGGTTGAACACTGAAGCTTTCTTT.

This sequence joins TRBV5-1 and TRBJ2-7; 8 bases match TRBD1. The CDR3 has 15 amino acids. Per germline, CDR1 SGHRS and CDR2 YFSETQ. V lost 4 bases, J lost 0 bases, and 6 bases stayed unmatched. This CDR3 is CASSQTGDSSYEQYF. CDR3 nucleotide sequence: TGCGCCAGCAGCCAGACAGGGGACAGCTCCTACGAGCAGTACTTC.

This chain joins TRBV18 and TRBJ1-5; 11 positions agree with TRBD1. The CDR3 consists of 15 residues. Germline V CDR1 and CDR2: KGHSH, LQKENI. V lost 1 base, J lost 5 bases, and 1 base stayed unmatched. The CDR3 protein is CASSPRTGGDQPQHF. CDR3 in DNA: TGTGCCAGCTCACCACGGACAGGGGGCGATCAGCCCCAGCATTTT.